This TCR beta chain is from a study of regulatory T cells in long-lasting Graves disease. Ten or more counts support this clonotype. Time point of the sample: persistent/refractory GD, antithyroid drugs over 5 years with positive TRAb. The TCR library was made from RNA extracted from PBMCs. Combining iRepertoire HTBI primers with Arm-PCR of CDR3 regions, the authors built TCR beta libraries. TCRdb used MiXCR to reprocess the multiplex PCR reads, holding one entry per CDR3 protein. The sample carries 450,000 or so distinct CDR3 sequences, around 20% recorded once. The sample consisted of peripheral blood mononuclear cells (PBMCs), taken when the disease was refractory, from a patient treated with antithyroid drugs. The TCR comes from a female donor with Graves disease.

The CDR3 loop is CASSIRPQRTSIKTQYF. CDR3 coding DNA: TGTGCCAGCAGTATCCGACCCCAAAGGACTAGCATAAAGACCCAGTACTTC. The chain has TRBV28 and TRBJ2-5; 8 bases map to TRBD2. The CDR3 covers 17 residues. Germline V gene sequence: CDR1 MDHEN, CDR2 SYDVKM. After removal of 5 bases from V and 6 bases from J, the junction contained 17 bases not matched to a gene.